These 8 T cell receptor beta chains came from one sample sequenced in a study of response to subunit inactivated influenza vaccine. TCRdb re-called the RT-PCR reads with MiXCR, one entry per CDR3 protein. Here the sample spans roughly 700,000 distinct CDR3 sequences, approximately 14% being singletons. Here the sequenced sample was PBMCs from blood, taken 14 to 15 days before vaccination. Every receptor here comes from a man aged 50-59 years who received an inactivated influenza vaccine.

The genes are TRBV4-3 and TRBJ2-2; tentative D call: TRBD2 (5 bases). Per germline, CDR1 LGHNA and CDR2 YSLEER. The CDR3 has 16 residues. Trimming took 0 bases from V and 5 from J, leaving 13 bases between them. The CDR3 bases are TGCGCCAGCAGCCAAGATCGGGGAGTTTTAACCGGGGAGCTGTTTTTT. It specifies CASSQDRGVLTGELFF.

This clonotype was seen only a few times. The chain has TRBV5-1 and TRBJ2-1, with D possibly matching TRBD2 (6 bases). Germline V lookup: CDR1 SGHRS, CDR2 YFSETQ. The CDR3 is 15 residues long. Trimming shortened V by 1 base and J by 6 bases, and 14 bases separated the two germline ends. The CDR3 nucleotides read TGCGCCAGCAGCTTGTACGGGAGAACGGGCAATGAGCAGTTCTTC. It translates to CASSLYGRTGNEQFF.

A few counts support this clonotype. The gene calls are TRBV3-1 and TRBJ1-1; D is perhaps TRBD1 (5 bases). V was trimmed by 1 base and J by 4 bases, leaving 10 bases between them. There are 14 residues in the CDR3. The germline V gene has CDR1 LGHDT and CDR2 YNNKEL (reference sequence). CDR3: CASSQGRGVTEAFF. The CDR3 DNA is TGTGCCAGCAGCCAAGGGAGGGGTGTCACTGAAGCTTTCTTT.

This clonotype came up a few times. The chain couples TRBV12-3 or TRBV12-4 to TRBJ1-4, with a weak D call TRBD1 (5 bases). V shed 8 bases and J shed 2 bases, with 9 bases lying between them. The CDR3 contains 13 residues. CDR3 protein: CASRRGTNEKLFF. CDR3 nucleotides: TGTGCCAGCCGGCGGGGGACTAATGAAAAACTGTTTTTT.

The V and J genes are TRBV6-5 and TRBJ1-6, with TRBD1 as a possible D gene (5 bases). CDR3 length: 16 residues. Germline V gives CDR1 MNHEY, CDR2 SVGAGI. Trimming cost V 0 bases and J 10 bases, with 16 bases left between them. DNA for the CDR3: TGTGCCAGCAGTTACTCGGCAGGGTGGGTGCCATCACCCCTCCACTTT. Amino acids: CASSYSAGWVPSPLHF.

The chain links TRBV20-1 to TRBJ1-5, with D unclear. This CDR3 contains 13 residues. Germline V gene data show CDR1 as DFQATT and CDR2 as SNEGSKA (reference sequence). Trimming shortened V by 5 bases and J by 3 bases, and 11 bases separated the two germline ends. The CDR3 DNA is TGCAGTGCTTCAGGACTCACCAATCAGCCCCAGCATTTT. It translates to CSASGLTNQPQHF.

J is TRBJ2-5 and V is TRBV15; D perhaps matches TRBD1 (5 bases). Germline V gene data show CDR1 as LNHNV and CDR2 as YYDKDF (reference sequence). The V end lost 5 bases, the J end lost 7 bases, and 17 bases lay between the germline ends. There are 14 residues in the CDR3. This CDR3 reads CATSQETGPGTQYF. CDR3 sequence (DNA): TGTGCCACCAGCCAAGAAACAGGTCCTGGGACCCAGTACTTC.

In the case of this clonotype: Its ends do not fully match the called genes, so a read error is possible. The genes are TRBV3-1 and TRBJ2-7; 7 nucleotides agree with TRBD1. The germline CDR1 and CDR2 sequences are LGHDT and YNNKEL (reference sequence). The CDR3 length is 15 residues. CDR3 sequence (DNA): TGTGCCAGCACCCAACAGGGGCGCAGCTCCTACGAGCAGTACTTC. It translates to CASTQQGRSSYEQYF.